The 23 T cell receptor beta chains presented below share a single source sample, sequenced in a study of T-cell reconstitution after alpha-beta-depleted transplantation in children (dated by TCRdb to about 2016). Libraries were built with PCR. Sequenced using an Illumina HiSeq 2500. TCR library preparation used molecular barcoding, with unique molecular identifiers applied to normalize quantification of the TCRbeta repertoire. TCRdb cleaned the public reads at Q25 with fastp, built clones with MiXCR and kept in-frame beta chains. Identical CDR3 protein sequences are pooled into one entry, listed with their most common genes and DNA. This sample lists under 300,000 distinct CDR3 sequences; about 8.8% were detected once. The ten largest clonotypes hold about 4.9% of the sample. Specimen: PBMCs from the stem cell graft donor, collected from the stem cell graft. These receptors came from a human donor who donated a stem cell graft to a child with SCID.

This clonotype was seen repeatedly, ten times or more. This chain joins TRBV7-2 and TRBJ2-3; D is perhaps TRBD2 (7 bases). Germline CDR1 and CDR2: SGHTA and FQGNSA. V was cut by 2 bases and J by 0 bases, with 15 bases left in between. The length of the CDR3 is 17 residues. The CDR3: CASSLLPGGSSTDTQYF. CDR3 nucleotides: TGTGCCAGCAGCTTACTTCCGGGGGGCTCTAGCACAGATACGCAGTATTTT.

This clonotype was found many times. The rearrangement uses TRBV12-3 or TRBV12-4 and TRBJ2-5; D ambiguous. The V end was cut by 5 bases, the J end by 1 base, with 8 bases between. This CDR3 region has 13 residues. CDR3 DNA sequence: TGTGCCAGCAGTAGTTGGCCCCAAGAGACCCAGTACTTC. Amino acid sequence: CASSSWPQETQYF.

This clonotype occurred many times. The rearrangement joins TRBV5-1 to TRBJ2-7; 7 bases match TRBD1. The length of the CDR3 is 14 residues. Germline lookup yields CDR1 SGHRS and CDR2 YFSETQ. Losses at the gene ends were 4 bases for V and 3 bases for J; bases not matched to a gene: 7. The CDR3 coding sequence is TGCGCCAGCAGCAGGGGACAGCCCCACTACGAGCAGTACTTC. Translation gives CASSRGQPHYEQYF. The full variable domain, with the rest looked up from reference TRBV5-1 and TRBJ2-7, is KAGVTQTPRYLIKTRGQQVTLSCSPISGHRSVSWYQQTPGQGLQFLFEYFSETQRNKGNFPGRFSGRQFSNSRSEMNVSTLELGDSALYLCASSRGQPHYEQYFGPGTRLTVT.

DNA of the CDR3: TGTGCCATCAGTCGGGCGGGAGATAATCAGCCCCAGCATTTT. This encodes CAISRAGDNQPQHF. The chain is built from TRBV10-3 and TRBJ1-5; D not resolved. Germline V gene lookup returns CDR1 ENHRY and CDR2 SYGVKD. This CDR3 is built from 14 residues. V was shortened by 5 bases and J by 4 bases, with 12 bases between the two germline ends.

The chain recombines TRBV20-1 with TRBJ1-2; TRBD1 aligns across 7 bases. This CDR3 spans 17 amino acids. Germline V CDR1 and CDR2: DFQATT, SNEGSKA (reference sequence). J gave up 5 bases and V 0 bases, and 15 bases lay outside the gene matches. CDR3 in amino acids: CSARDYRGGREGYGYTF. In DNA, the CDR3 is TGCAGTGCTAGAGATTACCGAGGGGGCAGGGAAGGGTATGGCTACACCTTC.

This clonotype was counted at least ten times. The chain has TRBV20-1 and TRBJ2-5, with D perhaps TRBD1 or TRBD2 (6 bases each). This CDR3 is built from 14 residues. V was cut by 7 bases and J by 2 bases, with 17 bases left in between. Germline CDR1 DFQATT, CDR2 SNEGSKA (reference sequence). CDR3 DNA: TGCAGTGGATCTCCAGGGGAGGATCAAGAGACCCAGTACTTC. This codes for CSGSPGEDQETQYF.

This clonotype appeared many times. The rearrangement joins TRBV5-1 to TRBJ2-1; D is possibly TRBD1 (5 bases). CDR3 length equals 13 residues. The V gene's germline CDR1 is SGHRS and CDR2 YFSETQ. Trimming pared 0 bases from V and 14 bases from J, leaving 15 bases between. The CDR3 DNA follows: TGCGCCAGCAGCTTGGTTTCAGTGGGGCCAAAGTTCTTC. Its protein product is CASSLVSVGPKFF.

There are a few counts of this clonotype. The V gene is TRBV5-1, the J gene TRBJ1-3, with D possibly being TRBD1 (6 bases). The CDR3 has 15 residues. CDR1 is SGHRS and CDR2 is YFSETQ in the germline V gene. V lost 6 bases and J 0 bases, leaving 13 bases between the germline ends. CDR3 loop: CASTPGADSGNTIYF. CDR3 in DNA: TGCGCCAGCACCCCGGGGGCAGACTCTGGAAACACCATATATTTT.

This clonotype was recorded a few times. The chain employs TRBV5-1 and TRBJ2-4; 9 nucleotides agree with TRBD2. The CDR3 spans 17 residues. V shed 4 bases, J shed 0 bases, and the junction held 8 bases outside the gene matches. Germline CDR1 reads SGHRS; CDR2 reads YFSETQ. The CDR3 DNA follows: TGCGCCAGCAGCGCGGGGGGGGTTCCGGGAGCCAAAAACATTCAGTACTTC. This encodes CASSAGGVPGAKNIQYF. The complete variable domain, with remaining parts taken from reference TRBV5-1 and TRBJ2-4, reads KAGVTQTPRYLIKTRGQQVTLSCSPISGHRSVSWYQQTPGQGLQFLFEYFSETQRNKGNFPGRFSGRQFSNSRSEMNVSTLELGDSALYLCASSAGGVPGAKNIQYFGAGTRLSVL.

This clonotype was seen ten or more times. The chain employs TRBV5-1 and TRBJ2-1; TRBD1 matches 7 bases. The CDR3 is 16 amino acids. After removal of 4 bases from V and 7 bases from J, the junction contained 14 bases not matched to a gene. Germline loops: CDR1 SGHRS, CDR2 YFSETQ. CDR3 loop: CASSILPGQRMNEQFF. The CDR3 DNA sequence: TGCGCCAGCAGCATCCTCCCGGGACAGAGAATGAATGAGCAGTTCTTC.

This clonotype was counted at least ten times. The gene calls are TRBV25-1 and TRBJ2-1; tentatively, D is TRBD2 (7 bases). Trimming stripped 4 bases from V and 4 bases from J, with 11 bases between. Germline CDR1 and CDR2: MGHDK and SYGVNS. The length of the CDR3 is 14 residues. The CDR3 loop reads CASSGGGLYNEQFF. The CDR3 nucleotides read TGTGCCAGCAGTGGCGGGGGCCTGTACAATGAGCAGTTCTTC.

CDR3 coding DNA: TGCAGTGCTAGAGAATCTGGGGGGACCGCAGATACGCAGTATTTT. As protein: CSARESGGTADTQYF. The chain has TRBV20-1 and TRBJ2-3; tentatively, D is TRBD2 (6 bases). Germline V gives CDR1 DFQATT, CDR2 SNEGSKA (reference sequence). Between the trimmed V and J ends, which lost 0 bases and 4 bases, there was a span of 14 bases. There are 15 residues in the CDR3.

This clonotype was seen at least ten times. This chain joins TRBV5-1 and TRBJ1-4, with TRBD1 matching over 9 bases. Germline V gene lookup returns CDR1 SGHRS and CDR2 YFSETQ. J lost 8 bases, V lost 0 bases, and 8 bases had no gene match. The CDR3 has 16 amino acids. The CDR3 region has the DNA TGCGCCAGCAGCTTGGGCTTGACAGGGGGTAGCGAAAAACTGTTTTTT. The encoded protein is CASSLGLTGGSEKLFF.

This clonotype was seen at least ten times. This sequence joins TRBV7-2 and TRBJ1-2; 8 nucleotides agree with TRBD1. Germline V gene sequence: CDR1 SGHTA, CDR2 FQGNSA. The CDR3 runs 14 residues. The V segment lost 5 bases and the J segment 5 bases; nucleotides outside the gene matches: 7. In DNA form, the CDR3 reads TGTGCCAGCAGCCCAGGGACAGGCCGATATGGCTACACCTTC. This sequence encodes CASSPGTGRYGYTF.

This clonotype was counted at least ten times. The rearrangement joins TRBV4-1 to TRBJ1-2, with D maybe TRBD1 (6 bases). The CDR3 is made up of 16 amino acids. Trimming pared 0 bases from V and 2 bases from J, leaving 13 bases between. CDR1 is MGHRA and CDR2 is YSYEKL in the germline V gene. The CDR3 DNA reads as TGCGCCAGCAGCCAAGAACCGTCAGGGGAAAACTATGGCTACACCTTC. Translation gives CASSQEPSGENYGYTF.

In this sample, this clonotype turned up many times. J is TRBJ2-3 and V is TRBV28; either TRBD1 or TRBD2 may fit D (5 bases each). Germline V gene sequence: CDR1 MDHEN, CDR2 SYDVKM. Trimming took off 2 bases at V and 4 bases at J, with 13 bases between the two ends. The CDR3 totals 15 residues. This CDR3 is CASSLGSLGADTQYF. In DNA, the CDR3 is TGTGCCAGCAGTTTAGGTAGTCTGGGGGCAGATACGCAGTATTTT.

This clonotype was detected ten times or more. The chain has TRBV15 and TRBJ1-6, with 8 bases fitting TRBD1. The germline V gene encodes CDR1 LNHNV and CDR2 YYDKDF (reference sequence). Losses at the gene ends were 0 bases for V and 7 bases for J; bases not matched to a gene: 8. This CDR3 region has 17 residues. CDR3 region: CATSRDQGARFNSPLHF. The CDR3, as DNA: TGTGCCACCAGCAGAGATCAGGGGGCGCGGTTCAATTCACCCCTCCACTTT.

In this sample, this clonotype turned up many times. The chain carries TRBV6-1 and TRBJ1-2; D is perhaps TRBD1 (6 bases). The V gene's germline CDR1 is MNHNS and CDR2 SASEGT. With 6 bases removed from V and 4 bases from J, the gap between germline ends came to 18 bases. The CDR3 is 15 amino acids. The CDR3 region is CASSVPRGFLYGYTF. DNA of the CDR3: TGTGCCAGCAGCGTGCCCAGGGGCTTCCTCTATGGCTACACCTTC.

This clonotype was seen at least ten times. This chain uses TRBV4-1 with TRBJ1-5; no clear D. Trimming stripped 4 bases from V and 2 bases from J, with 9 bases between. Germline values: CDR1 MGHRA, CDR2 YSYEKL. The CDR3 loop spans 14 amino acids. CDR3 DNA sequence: TGCGCCAGCAGCCGTTGGGTAGGCAATCAGCCCCAGCATTTT. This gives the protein CASSRWVGNQPQHF.

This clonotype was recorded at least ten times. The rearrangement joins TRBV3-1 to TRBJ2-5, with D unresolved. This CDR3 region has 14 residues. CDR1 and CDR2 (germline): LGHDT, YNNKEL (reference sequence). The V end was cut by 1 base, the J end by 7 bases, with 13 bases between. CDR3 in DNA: TGTGCCAGCAGCCAAGGAGCCCCCGTTGTGACCCAGTACTTC. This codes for CASSQGAPVVTQYF.

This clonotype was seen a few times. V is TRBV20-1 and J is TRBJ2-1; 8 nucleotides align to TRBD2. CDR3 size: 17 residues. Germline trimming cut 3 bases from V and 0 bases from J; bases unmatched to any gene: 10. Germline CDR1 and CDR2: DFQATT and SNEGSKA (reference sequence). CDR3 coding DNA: TGCAGTGCTAGGGGAGCGGGGGTCGGCAGCTCCTACAATGAGCAGTTCTTC. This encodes CSARGAGVGSSYNEQFF.

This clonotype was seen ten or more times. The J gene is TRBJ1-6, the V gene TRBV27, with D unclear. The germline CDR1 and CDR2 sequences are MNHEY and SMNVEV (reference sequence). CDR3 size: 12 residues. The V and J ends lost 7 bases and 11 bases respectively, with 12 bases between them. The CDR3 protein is CASNPSPPPLHF. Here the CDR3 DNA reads TGTGCCAGCAACCCAAGCCCGCCACCCCTCCACTTT.

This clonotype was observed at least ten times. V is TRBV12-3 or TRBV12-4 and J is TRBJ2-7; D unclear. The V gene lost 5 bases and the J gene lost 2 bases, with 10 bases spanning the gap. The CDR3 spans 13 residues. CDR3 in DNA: TGTGCCAGCAGTCCCGGGTACCCCTACGAGCAGTACTTC. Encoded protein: CASSPGYPYEQYF.